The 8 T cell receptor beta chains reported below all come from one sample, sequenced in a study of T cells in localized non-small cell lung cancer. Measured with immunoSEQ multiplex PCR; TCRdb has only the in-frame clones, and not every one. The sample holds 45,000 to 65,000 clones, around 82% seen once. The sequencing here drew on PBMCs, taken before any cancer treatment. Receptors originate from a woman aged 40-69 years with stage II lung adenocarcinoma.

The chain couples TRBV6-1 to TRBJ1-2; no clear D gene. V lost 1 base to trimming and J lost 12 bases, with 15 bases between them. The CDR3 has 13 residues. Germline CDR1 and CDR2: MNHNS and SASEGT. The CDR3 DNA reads TGTGCCAGCAGTGAAGACGTGACTTGGTTCCACACCTTC. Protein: CASSEDVTWFHTF.

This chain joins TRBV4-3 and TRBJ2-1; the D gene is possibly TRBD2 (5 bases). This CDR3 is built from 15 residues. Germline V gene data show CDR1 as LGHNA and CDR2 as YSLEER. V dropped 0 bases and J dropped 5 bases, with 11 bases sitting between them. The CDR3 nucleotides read TGCGCCAGCAGCCAAGACCCCGGGAACGACAATGAGCAGTTCTTC. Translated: CASSQDPGNDNEQFF.

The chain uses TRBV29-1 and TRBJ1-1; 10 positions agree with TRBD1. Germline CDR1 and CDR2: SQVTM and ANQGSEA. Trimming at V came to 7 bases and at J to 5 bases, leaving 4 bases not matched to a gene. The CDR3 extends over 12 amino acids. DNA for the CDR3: TGCAGCGCATGGGACAGGGGAACTGAAGCTTTCTTT. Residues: CSAWDRGTEAFF.

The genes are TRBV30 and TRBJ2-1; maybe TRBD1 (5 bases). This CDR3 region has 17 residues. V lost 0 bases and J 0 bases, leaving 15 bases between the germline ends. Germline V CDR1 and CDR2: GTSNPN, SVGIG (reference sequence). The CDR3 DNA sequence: TGTGCCTGGAGTGTAGCCGCAAAGGGGTACTCCTACAATGAGCAGTTCTTC. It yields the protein CAWSVAAKGYSYNEQFF.

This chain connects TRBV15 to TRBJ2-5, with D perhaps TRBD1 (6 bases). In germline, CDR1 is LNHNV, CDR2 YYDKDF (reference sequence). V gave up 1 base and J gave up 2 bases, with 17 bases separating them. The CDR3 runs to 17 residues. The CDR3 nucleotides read TGTGCCACCAGCAGAGGAGAGACAGGCAAGCCACAAGAGACCCAGTACTTC. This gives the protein CATSRGETGKPQETQYF.

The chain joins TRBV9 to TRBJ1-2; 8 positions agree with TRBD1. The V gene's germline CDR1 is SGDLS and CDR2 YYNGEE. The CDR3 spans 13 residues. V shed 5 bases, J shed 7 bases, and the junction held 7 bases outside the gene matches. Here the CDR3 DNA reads TGTGCCAGCAGGAGTACAGGGGGAGGTGGCTACACCTTC. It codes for CASRSTGGGGYTF. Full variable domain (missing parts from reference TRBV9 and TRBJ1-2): DSGVTQTPKHLITATGQRVTLRCSPRSGDLSVYWYQQSLDQGLQFLIQYYNGEERAKGNILERFSAQQFPDLHSELNLSSLELGDSALYFCASRSTGGGGYTFGSGTRLTVV.

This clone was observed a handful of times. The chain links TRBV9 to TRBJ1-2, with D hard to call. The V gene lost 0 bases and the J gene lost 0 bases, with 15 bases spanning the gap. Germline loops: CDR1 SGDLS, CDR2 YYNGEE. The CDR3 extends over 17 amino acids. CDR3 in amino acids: CASSVDGRPTSNYGYTF. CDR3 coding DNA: TGTGCCAGCAGCGTAGACGGCAGGCCCACCTCTAACTATGGCTACACCTTC.

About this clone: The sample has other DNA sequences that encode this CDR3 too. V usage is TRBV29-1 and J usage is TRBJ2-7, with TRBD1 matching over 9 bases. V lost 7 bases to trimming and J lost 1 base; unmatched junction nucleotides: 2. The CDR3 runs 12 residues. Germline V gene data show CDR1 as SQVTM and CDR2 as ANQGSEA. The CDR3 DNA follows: TGCAGCGCCGGGACAGGGTCCTACGAGCAGTACTTC. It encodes CSAGTGSYEQYF.